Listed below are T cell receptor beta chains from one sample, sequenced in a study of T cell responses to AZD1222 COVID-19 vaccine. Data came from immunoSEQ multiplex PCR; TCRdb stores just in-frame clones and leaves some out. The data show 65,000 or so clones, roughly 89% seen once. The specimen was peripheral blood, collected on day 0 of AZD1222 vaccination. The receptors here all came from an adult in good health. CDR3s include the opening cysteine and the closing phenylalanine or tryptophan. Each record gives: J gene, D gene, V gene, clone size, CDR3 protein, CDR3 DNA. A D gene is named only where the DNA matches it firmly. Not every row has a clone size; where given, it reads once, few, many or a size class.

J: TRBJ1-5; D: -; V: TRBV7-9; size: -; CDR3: CASSPIGDTYRKNQPQHF; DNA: TGTGCCAGCAGCCCCATAGGGGACACCTACCGAAAAAATCAGCCCCAGCATTTT
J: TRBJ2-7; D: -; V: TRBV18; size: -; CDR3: CASSPDPYEQYF; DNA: TGTGCCAGCTCACCCGACCCCTACGAGCAGTACTTC
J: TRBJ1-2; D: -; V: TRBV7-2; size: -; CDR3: CASSSQGQSPQGYTF; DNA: TGTGCCAGCAGCTCCCAGGGGCAGAGCCCCCAGGGCTACACCTTC
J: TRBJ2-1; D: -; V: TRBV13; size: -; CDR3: CASQGGLSSYNEQFF; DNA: TGTGCCAGCCAAGGAGGATTAAGCTCCTACAATGAGCAGTTCTTC
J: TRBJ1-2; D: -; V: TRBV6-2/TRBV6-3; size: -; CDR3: CASSSPGDGYTF; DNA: TGTGCCAGCAGCAGCCCAGGGGATGGCTACACCTTC
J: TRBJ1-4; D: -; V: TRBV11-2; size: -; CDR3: CASSSNSEKLFF; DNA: TGTGCCAGCAGCTCCAACTCTGAAAAACTGTTTTTT
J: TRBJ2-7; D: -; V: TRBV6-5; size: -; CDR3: CASSYSLSAYEQYF; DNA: TGTGCCAGCAGTTACTCTCTTTCGGCCTACGAGCAGTACTTC
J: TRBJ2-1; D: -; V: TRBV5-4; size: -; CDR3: CASSPADYNEQFF; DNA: TGTGCCAGCAGCCCCGCAGACTACAATGAGCAGTTCTTC
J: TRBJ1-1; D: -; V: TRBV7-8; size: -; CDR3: CASSLVVSAEAFF; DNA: TGTGCCAGCAGCTTAGTGGTCTCAGCTGAAGCTTTCTTT
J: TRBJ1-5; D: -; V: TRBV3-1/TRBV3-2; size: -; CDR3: CASSQQTGANQPQHF; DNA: TGTGCCAGCAGCCAACAGACAGGAGCCAATCAGCCCCAGCATTTT
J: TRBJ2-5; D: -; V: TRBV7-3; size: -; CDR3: CASIKPAADQETQYF; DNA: TGTGCCAGCATCAAACCCGCGGCGGACCAAGAGACCCAGTACTTC
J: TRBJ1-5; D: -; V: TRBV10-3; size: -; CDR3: CAISAGVNQPQHF; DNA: TGTGCCATCAGTGCGGGAGTCAATCAGCCCCAGCATTTT
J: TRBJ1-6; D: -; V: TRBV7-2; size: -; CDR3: CASSLVGAQSPLHF; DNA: TGTGCCAGCAGCTTAGTAGGAGCCCAATCACCCCTCCACTTT
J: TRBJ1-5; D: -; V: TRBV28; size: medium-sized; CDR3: CASSPPRGPQHF; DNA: TGTGCCAGCAGTCCCCCGAGGGGGCCCCAGCATTTT
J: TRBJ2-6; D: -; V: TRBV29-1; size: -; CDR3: CSVRQPGTSGANVLTF; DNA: TGCAGCGTTCGACAGCCCGGGACCTCTGGGGCCAACGTCCTGACTTTC
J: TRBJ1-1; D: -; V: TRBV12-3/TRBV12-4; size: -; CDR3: CASGVTEAFF; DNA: TGTGCCTCCGGGGTCACTGAAGCTTTCTTT
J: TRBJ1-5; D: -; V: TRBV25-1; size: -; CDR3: CASSGGLSNQPQHF; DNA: TGTGCCAGCAGTGGAGGTTTGAGCAATCAGCCCCAGCATTTT
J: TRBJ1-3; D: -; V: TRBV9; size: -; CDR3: CASSVEGFGNTIYF; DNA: TGTGCCAGCAGCGTAGAAGGGTTTGGAAACACCATATATTTT
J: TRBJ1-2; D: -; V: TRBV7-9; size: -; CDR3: CASSNEAGYTF; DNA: TGTGCCAGCAGTAACGAGGCGGGCTACACCTTC
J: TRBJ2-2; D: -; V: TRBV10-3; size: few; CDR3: CAISESSNTGELFF; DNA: TGTGCCATCAGTGAGTCTTCCAACACCGGGGAGCTGTTTTTT
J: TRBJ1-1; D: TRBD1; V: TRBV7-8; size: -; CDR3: CASSADRGRRRAEAFF; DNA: TGTGCCAGCAGCGCGGACAGGGGGCGAAGGAGGGCTGAAGCTTTCTTT
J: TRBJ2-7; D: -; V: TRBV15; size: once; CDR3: CATSRGGAGLLEQYF; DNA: TGTGCCACCAGCAGAGGGGGGGCGGGCCTCTTAGAGCAGTACTTC
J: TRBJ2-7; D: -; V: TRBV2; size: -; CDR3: CASMEQQGSGEQYF; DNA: TGTGCCAGCATGGAGCAACAGGGATCGGGCGAGCAGTACTTC
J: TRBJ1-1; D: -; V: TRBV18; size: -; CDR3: CASSPGLTGEAFF; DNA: TGTGCCAGCTCACCTGGACTAACGGGGGAAGCTTTCTTT
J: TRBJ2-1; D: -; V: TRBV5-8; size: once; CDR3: CASSLNGGYNEQFF; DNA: TGTGCCAGCAGCTTGAATGGGGGGTACAATGAGCAGTTCTTC
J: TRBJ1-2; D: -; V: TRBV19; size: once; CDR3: CASTRWGLDYGYTF; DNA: TGTGCCAGTACCAGATGGGGGTTGGACTATGGCTACACCTTC
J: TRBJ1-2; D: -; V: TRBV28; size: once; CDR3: CASRPLGSPPYGYTF; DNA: TGTGCCAGCAGACCTCTGGGGAGTCCTCCCTATGGCTACACCTTC
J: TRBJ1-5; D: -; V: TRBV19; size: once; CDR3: CASRAVTGSNQPQHF; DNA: TGTGCCAGTAGGGCTGTCACGGGGAGCAATCAGCCCCAGCATTTT
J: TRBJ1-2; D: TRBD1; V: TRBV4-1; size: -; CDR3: CASSQTGTGSLYGYTF; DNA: TGCGCCAGCAGCCAGACGGGGACAGGGAGCCTCTATGGCTACACCTTC
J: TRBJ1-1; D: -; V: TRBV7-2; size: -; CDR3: CASSPNSVRRGTEAFF; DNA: TGTGCCAGCAGCCCAAATTCGGTACGGCGGGGGACTGAAGCTTTCTTT
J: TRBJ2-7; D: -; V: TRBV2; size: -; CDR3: CASSEWGSLKYEQYF; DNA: TGTGCCAGCAGTGAATGGGGGAGCCTTAAATACGAGCAGTACTTC